This T cell receptor beta chain was found in a study of cytomegalovirus exposure and HLA in healthy donors. Findings and caveats of the study: CMV serostatus was the only immune exposure information that was available. Overall, some 160 TCR beta chains were annotated as cytomegalovirus-associated. Later findings reportedly placed an Asian-associated ancestry cluster below the approximately 670-donor mean for N-insertions.

On this clone: Its antigen is not identified.

The PCR made use of 60 Vbeta and 13 Jbeta primers. Authors' data handling: There were about 80 million unique TCR beta chains by a later count, and approximately 10 million of them were shared. Only in-frame clones appear in the TCRdb table, and some are missing; sequencing was by immunoSEQ multiplex PCR. For V, J and clone size, that table is used; D and trimming come from the DNA. Seen here are tens of thousands of clones, about 90% observed once, and the top ten hold around 8%. The CDR3 is 11 amino acids. Germline values: CDR1 LNHNV, CDR2 YYDKDF (reference sequence). Trimming removed 6 bases from V and 11 bases from J; junction bases left unmatched: 3.

This clonotype was obtained from a middle-aged woman in good health and CMV-seropositive. The sequenced sample was PBMCs. The chain uses TRBV15 and TRBJ2-2, with 7 positions matching TRBD1. The CDR3 coding sequence is TGTGCCACCAGAAGACAGGGCGAGCTGTTTTTT. This sequence encodes CATRRQGELFF. Drawing the rest from reference TRBV15 and TRBJ2-2, the complete variable domain is DAMVIQNPRYQVTQFGKPVTLSCSQTLNHNVMYWYQQKSSQAPKLLFHYYDKDFNNEADTPDNFQSRRPNTSFCFLDIRSPGLGDTAMYLCATRRQGELFFGEGSRLTVL.